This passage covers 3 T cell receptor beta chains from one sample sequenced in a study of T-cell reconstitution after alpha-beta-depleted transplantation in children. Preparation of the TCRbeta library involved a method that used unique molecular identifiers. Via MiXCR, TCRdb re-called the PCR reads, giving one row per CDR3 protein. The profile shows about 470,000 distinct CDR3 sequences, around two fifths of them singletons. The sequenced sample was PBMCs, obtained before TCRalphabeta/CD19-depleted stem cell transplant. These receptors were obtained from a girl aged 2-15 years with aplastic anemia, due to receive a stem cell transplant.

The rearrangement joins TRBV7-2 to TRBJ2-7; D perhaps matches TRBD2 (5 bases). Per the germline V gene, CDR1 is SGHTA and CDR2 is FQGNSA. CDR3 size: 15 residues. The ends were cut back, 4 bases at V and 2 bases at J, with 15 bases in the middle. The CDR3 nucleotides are TGTGCCAGCAGCTCACTCGGGCGGGCCACCTACGAGCAGTACTTC. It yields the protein CASSSLGRATYEQYF.

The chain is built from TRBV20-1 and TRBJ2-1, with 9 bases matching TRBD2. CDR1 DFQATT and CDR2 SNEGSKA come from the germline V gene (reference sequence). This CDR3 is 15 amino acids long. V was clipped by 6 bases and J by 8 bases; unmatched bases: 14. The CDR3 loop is CSAPLAGGTVDEQFF. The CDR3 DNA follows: TGCAGTGCCCCCCTCGCGGGAGGGACGGTGGATGAGCAGTTCTTC.

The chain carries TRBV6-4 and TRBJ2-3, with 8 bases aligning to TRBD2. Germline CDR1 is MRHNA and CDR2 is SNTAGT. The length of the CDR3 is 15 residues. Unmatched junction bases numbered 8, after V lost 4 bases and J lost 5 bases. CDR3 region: CASSGGSGAQDTQYF. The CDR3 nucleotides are TGTGCCAGCAGTGGAGGTAGCGGGGCCCAAGATACGCAGTATTTT.